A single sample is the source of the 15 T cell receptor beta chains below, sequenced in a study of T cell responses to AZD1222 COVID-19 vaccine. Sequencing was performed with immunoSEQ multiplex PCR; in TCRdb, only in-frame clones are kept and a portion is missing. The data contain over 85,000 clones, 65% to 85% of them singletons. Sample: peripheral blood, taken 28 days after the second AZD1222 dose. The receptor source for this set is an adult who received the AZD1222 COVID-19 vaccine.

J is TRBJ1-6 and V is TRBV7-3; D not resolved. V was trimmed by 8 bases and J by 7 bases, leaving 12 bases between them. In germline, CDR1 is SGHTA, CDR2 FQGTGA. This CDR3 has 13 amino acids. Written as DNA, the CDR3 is TGTGCCAGCTCCAACGACCGAAATTCACCCCTCCACTTT. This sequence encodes CASSNDRNSPLHF.

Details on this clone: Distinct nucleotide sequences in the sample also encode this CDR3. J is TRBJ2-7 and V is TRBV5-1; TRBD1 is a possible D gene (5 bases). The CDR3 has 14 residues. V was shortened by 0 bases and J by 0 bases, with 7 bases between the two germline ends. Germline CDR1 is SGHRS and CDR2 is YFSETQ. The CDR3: CASSLGQSSYEQYF. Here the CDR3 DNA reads TGCGCCAGCAGCTTGGGACAGAGCTCCTACGAGCAGTACTTC.

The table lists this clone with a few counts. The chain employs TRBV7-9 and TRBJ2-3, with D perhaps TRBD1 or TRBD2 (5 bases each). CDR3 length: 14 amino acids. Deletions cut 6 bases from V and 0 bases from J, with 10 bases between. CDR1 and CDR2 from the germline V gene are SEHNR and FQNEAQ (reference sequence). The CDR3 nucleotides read TGTGCCAGCAGTAGCAGGGACAGCACAGATACGCAGTATTTT. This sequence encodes CASSSRDSTDTQYF. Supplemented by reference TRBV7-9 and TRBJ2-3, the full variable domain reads DTGVSQNPRHKITKRGQNVTFRCDPISEHNRLYWYRQTLGQGPEFLTYFQNEAQLEKSRLLSDRFSAERPKGSFSTLEIQRTEQGDSAMYLCASSSRDSTDTQYFGPGTRLTVL.

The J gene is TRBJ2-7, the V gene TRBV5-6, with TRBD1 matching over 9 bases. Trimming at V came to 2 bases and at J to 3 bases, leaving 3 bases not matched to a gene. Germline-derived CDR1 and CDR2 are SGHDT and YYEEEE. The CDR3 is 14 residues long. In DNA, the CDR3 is TGTGCCAGCAGCTTAGGGGACAGGGACTACGAGCAGTACTTC. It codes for CASSLGDRDYEQYF.

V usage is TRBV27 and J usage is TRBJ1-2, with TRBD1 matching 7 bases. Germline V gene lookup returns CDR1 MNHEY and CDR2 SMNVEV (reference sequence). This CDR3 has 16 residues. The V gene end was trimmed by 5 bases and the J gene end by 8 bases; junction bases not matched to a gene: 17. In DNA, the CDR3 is TGTGCCAGCAGTCCCGGTCTCGGGACAGCGGGCCGCGGCTACACCTTC. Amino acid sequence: CASSPGLGTAGRGYTF.

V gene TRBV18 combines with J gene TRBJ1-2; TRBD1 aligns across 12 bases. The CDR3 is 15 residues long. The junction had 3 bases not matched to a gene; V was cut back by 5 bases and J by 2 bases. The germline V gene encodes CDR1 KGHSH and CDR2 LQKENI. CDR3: CASSSGTGGNYGYTF. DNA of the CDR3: TGTGCCAGCTCATCAGGGACAGGGGGCAACTATGGCTACACCTTC.

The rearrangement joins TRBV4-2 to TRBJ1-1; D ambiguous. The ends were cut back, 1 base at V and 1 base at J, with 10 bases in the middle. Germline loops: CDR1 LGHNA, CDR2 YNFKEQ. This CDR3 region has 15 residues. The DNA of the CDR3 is TGTGCCAGCAGCCAAGCGACGGCCACGAACACTGAAGCTTTCTTT. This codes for CASSQATATNTEAFF.

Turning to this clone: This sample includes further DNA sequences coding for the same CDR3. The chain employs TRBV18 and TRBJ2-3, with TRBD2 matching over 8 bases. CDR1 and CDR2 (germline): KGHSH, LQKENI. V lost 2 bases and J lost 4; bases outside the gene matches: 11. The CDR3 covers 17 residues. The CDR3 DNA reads TGTGCCAGCTCACCATTGCGGGAACTAGCGGTAGCAGATACGCAGTATTTT. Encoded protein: CASSPLRELAVADTQYF.

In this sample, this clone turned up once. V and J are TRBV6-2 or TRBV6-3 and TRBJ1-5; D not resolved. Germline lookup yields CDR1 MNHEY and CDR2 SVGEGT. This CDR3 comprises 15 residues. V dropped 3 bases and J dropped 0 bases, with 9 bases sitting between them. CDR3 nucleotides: TGTGCCAGCAGTTATAACGCTTATAGCAATCAGCCCCAGCATTTT. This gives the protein CASSYNAYSNQPQHF.

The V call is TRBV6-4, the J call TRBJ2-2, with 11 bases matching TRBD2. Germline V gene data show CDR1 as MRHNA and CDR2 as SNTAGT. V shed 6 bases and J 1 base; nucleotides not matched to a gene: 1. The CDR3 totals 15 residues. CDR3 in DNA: TGTGCCAGCAGAGGGACTAGCGGGAACACCGGGGAGCTGTTTTTT. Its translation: CASRGTSGNTGELFF.

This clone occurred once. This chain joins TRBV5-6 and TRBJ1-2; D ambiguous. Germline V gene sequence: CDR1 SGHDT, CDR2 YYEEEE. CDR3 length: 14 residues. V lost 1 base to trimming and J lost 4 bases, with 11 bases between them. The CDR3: CASSLPSTSYGYTF. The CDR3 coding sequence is TGTGCCAGCAGCTTGCCGTCGACGTCCTATGGCTACACCTTC.

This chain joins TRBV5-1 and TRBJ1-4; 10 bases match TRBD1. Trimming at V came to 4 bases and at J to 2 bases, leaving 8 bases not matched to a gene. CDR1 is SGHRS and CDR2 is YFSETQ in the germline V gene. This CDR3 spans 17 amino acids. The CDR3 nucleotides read TGCGCCAGCAGCGCGTCGGGACAGGGGTGGACTAATGAAAAACTGTTTTTT. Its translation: CASSASGQGWTNEKLFF. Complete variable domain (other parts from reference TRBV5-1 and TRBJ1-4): KAGVTQTPRYLIKTRGQQVTLSCSPISGHRSVSWYQQTPGQGLQFLFEYFSETQRNKGNFPGRFSGRQFSNSRSEMNVSTLELGDSALYLCASSASGQGWTNEKLFFGSGTQLSVL.

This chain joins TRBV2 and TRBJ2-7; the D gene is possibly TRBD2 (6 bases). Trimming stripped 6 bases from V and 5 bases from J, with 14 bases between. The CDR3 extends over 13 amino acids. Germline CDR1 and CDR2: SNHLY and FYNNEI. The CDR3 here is CASRPTSSDEQYF. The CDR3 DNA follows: TGTGCCAGCAGACCGACTAGTTCGGACGAGCAGTACTTC.

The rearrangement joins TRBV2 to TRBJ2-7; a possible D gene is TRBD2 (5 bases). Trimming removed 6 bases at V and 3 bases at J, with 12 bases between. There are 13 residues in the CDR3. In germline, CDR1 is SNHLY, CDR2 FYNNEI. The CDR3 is CASRDGDNYEQYF. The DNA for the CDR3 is TGTGCCAGCAGAGACGGGGATAACTACGAGCAGTACTTC.

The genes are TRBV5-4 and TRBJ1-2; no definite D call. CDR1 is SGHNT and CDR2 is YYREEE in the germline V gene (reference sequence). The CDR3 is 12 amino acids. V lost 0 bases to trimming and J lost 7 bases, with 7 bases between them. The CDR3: CASSLDSFGYTF. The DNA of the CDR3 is TGTGCCAGCAGCTTGGATTCCTTTGGCTACACCTTC.